The T cell receptor (beta chain) described here comes from a study of spatial heterogeneity in lung cancer. A word on this clonotype: This may come from a read error, since a much larger clone is one base off.

Each TCR cDNA molecule bore a unique molecular identifier. TCRdb processed the 5' RACE reads anew with MiXCR; each CDR3 protein has one entry. Of a few thousand distinct CDR3 sequences detected, 8% to 10% appear once; the ten largest clones hold about half. Time point defined: sample taken at primary tumor resection. Unsorted tumor, nontumor lung tissue or cryopreserved PBMC supplied the whole RNA. Samples were obtained from around 72 donors, all untreated early-stage non-small cell lung cancer patients. Germline values: CDR1 SGHVS, CDR2 FQNEAQ. There are 13 residues in the CDR3. Sequenced material: PBMCs, taken at surgery. The sequence was collected from a male donor with early-stage non-small cell lung cancer. This sequence joins TRBV7-8 and TRBJ2-3; possible D gene TRBD1, 5 bases. The J call could be wrong; TRBJ1-5 is a better fit for the DNA end. The CDR3 here is CASSPGGGGTQHF. DNA of the CDR3: TGTGCCAGCAGCCCCGGCGGGGGTGGTACGCAGCATTTT.